One and the same sample provided the 17 T cell receptor beta chains below, sequenced in a study of cytomegalovirus exposure and HLA in healthy donors. In the PCR, 60 Vbeta and 13 Jbeta primers were used. Measured with immunoSEQ multiplex PCR; TCRdb has only the in-frame clones, and not every one. The sample lists about 120,000 clones, about 8.6% occurring once. Sequencing was performed on PBMCs. Source of these receptors: a woman between 35 and 50 years old in good health and CMV-seropositive.

Only a few counts were recorded for this clone. The chain couples TRBV19 to TRBJ1-2, with 12 bases lining up with TRBD1. The CDR3 contains 15 residues. CDR1 is LNHDA and CDR2 is SQIVND in the germline V gene (reference sequence). J gave up 0 bases and V 11 bases, and 7 bases lay outside the gene matches. CDR3 DNA: TGTGCCGCCCGGGACAGGGGGCTTACTAACTATGGCTACACCTTC. Translated, it gives CAARDRGLTNYGYTF.

Only a few counts were recorded for this clone. The CDR3 spells CASSLLGGDTGELFF. The DNA of the CDR3 is TGTGCCAGCTCACTCCTTGGAGGCGACACCGGGGAGCTGTTTTTT. This sequence joins TRBV18 and TRBJ2-2, with D tentatively TRBD2 (5 bases). The CDR3 totals 15 residues. Deletions cut 4 bases from V and 3 bases from J, with 12 bases between. The germline V gene encodes CDR1 KGHSH and CDR2 LQKENI.

The chain combines TRBV5-1 with TRBJ2-3, with 7 nucleotides matching TRBD1. Trimming took 0 bases from V and 0 from J; bases not matched to a gene: 4. The CDR3 contains 16 residues. Germline V gives CDR1 SGHRS, CDR2 YFSETQ. The CDR3 protein is CASSLEGAPSTDTQYF. As DNA, the CDR3 is TGCGCCAGCAGCTTGGAGGGGGCCCCTAGCACAGATACGCAGTATTTT.

The chain employs TRBV7-9 and TRBJ2-2; 8 nucleotides align to TRBD1. The V and J ends lost 4 bases and 4 bases, in that order; junction bases with no gene match: 11. This CDR3 comprises 17 residues. CDR1 is SEHNR, CDR2 FQNEAQ, per germline (reference sequence). CDR3 sequence reads: CASSSIRGLASTGELFF. The DNA of the CDR3 is TGTGCCAGCAGCTCTATCAGGGGGCTAGCGAGCACCGGGGAGCTGTTTTTT.

This clone was seen only a few times. The V call is TRBV30, the J call TRBJ1-1; 8 bases match TRBD1. The germline V gene has CDR1 GTSNPN and CDR2 SVGIG (reference sequence). The CDR3 sequence is 15 residues long. J lost 3 bases, V lost 1 base, and 7 bases had no gene match. Written as DNA, the CDR3 is TGTGCCTGGAGTGGTGGGACAGGTCGCCACACTGAAGCTTTCTTT. This encodes CAWSGGTGRHTEAFF.

The V gene is TRBV4-1, the J gene TRBJ1-3, with D hard to call. The germline gives CDR1 MGHRA, CDR2 YSYEKL. The germline V and J ends were trimmed by 1 base and 2 bases, with 9 bases remaining between them. The CDR3 contains 15 residues. CDR3: CASSQGRVAGNTIYF. CDR3 nucleotide sequence: TGCGCCAGCAGCCAAGGGAGGGTTGCTGGAAACACCATATATTTT.

CDR3 protein: CASSPSTRREGGNTEAFF. The CDR3 DNA sequence: TGTGCCAGCAGCCCCTCGACCCGTAGGGAGGGTGGGAACACTGAAGCTTTCTTT. J is TRBJ1-1 and V is TRBV7-6; unclear D gene. Germline V CDR1 and CDR2: SGHVS, FNYEAQ. The CDR3 has 18 residues. Trimming took off 5 bases at V and 1 base at J, with 23 bases between the two ends.

In its sample, this clone was seen a few times. This chain links TRBV7-3 with TRBJ2-5, with 7 bases aligning to TRBD2. V lost 4 bases, J lost 6 bases, and 11 bases stayed unmatched. Germline CDR1 is SGHTA and CDR2 is FQGTGA. The CDR3 sequence is 15 residues long. CDR3 in amino acids: CASSSTSDGGKTQYF. As DNA, the CDR3 is TGTGCCAGCAGCTCCACTAGCGACGGGGGGAAGACCCAGTACTTC.

This clone showed up just a few times. The chain uses TRBV7-9 and TRBJ2-3, with TRBD1 identical over 7 bases. Germline V CDR1 and CDR2: SEHNR, FQNEAQ (reference sequence). The V segment lost 5 bases and the J segment 6 bases; nucleotides outside the gene matches: 14. This CDR3 spans 16 amino acids. CDR3 bases: TGTGCCAGCAGCCAAGGCCGGGACAGTTCGTTCGATACGCAGTATTTT. This gives the protein CASSQGRDSSFDTQYF.

The CDR3, as DNA: TGCGCCAGCAGCGGCCAAAGCACAGATACGCAGTATTTT. As protein: CASSGQSTDTQYF. The chain joins TRBV5-1 to TRBJ2-3; D is ambiguous. V shed 4 bases and J shed 0 bases, with 6 bases lying between them. Germline values: CDR1 SGHRS, CDR2 YFSETQ. The CDR3 consists of 13 residues.

The chain couples TRBV14 to TRBJ1-6; weak D call: TRBD1 (6 bases). Germline V gives CDR1 SGHDN, CDR2 FVKESK. Trimming took off 0 bases at V and 9 bases at J, with 12 bases between the two ends. The CDR3 totals 15 residues. The CDR3, as DNA: TGTGCCAGCAGCCAAGATCGAACAGGGAGTTCACCCCTCCACTTT. Amino acid sequence: CASSQDRTGSSPLHF.

A few counts support this clone. The rearrangement joins TRBV19 to TRBJ1-1; possibly TRBD1 for D (6 bases). V lost 6 bases to trimming and J lost 3 bases, with 11 bases between them. Germline lookup yields CDR1 LNHDA and CDR2 SQIVND (reference sequence). This CDR3 is 13 amino acids long. The CDR3 nucleotides are TGTGCCAGTAGGACCCCAGGGGACACTGAAGCTTTCTTT. Its protein is CASRTPGDTEAFF.

The chain has TRBV6-6 and TRBJ1-1, with a possible D match to TRBD1 (6 bases). The V end was cut by 7 bases, the J end by 0 bases, with 15 bases between. The CDR3 is 15 amino acids. The germline V gene encodes CDR1 MNHNY and CDR2 SVGAGI (reference sequence). CDR3 loop: CASITRAGVNTEAFF. CDR3 nucleotides: TGTGCCAGCATCACCCGAGCAGGGGTGAACACTGAAGCTTTCTTT.

The chain is built from TRBV5-3 and TRBJ2-7; no reliable D call. TRBV5-3 is given ORF status, its function remaining uncertain. Trimming removed 1 base from V and 4 bases from J, with 12 bases in between. The CDR3 contains 14 residues. The CDR3 reads CARSLSFRMYEQYF. In DNA form, the CDR3 reads TGTGCCAGAAGCTTGTCTTTCAGGATGTACGAGCAGTACTTC.

This clone was recorded a few times. The CDR3 sequence is CASRVGQGVYGYTF. For the CDR3, the DNA is TGTGCCAGTAGAGTCGGACAGGGGGTCTATGGCTACACCTTC. This rearrangement joins TRBV19 to TRBJ1-2; TRBD1 aligns across 10 bases. V trimming: 6 bases; J trimming: 4 bases; junction bases outside the gene matches: 5. The CDR3 consists of 14 residues. Germline CDR1 reads LNHDA; CDR2 reads SQIVND (reference sequence).

The V and J genes are TRBV2 and TRBJ1-5; the D is unclear. Trimming stripped 6 bases from V and 2 bases from J, with 14 bases between. In germline, CDR1 is SNHLY, CDR2 FYNNEI. The CDR3 is made up of 15 amino acids. CDR3 sequence: CASRLSAARNQPQHF. The CDR3 DNA reads as TGTGCCAGCAGGCTAAGCGCAGCTCGCAATCAGCCCCAGCATTTT.

This clone was detected a few times. The CDR3 loop reads CASSFSSGAYNEQFF. As DNA, the CDR3 is TGTGCCAGCAGCTTTTCTAGCGGGGCCTACAATGAGCAGTTCTTC. The chain is built from TRBV5-8 and TRBJ2-1, with 9 positions matching TRBD2. Germline-derived CDR1 and CDR2 are SGHTS and YDEGEE. The J segment lost 2 bases and the V segment lost 2 bases, leaving 2 bases of the junction unmatched. CDR3 length equals 15 residues. Based on the CDR3 plus reference TRBV5-8 and TRBJ2-1, the full variable domain is EAGVTQSPTHLIKTRGQQATLRCSPISGHTSVYWYQQALGLGLQFLLWYDEGEERNRGNFPPRFSGRQFPNYSSELNVNALELEDSALYLCASSFSSGAYNEQFFGPGTRLTVL.